The T cell receptor beta chain described here comes from a study of CD8 T cells in ankylosing spondylitis. A single record per CDR3 protein comes from TCRdb applying MiXCR to the 5' RACE reads. The data contain about 110,000 distinct CDR3 sequences, nearly 25% of them singletons. The CDR3 is 14 amino acids. In germline, CDR1 is SGHTA, CDR2 FQGNSA. V lost 1 base, J lost 3 bases, and 7 bases lay in between. This clonotype was detected only a few times. The chain carries TRBV7-2 and TRBJ1-5, with D hard to call. The sequence was obtained from a male donor with ankylosing spondylitis. The material sequenced was synovial fluid, either unsorted or a sorted T cell fraction (not recorded which). The CDR3 nucleotides read TGTGCCAGCAGCTTAGATGGGCCCAATCAGCCCCAGCATTTT. The encoded protein is CASSLDGPNQPQHF. The full variable domain, in which reference TRBV7-2 and TRBJ1-5 provide the parts outside the CDR3, is GAGVSQSPSNKVTEKGKDVELRCDPISGHTALYWYRQSLGQGLEFLIYFQGNSAPDKSGLPSDRFSAERTGGSVSTLTIQRTQQEDSAVYLCASSLDGPNQPQHFGDGTRLSIL.